This T cell receptor beta chain was observed in a study of regulatory T cells in long-lasting Graves disease. In building TCR beta libraries, iRepertoire HTBI primers were used together with Arm-PCR of CDR3 regions. TCRdb recomputed calls from the multiplex PCR reads with MiXCR, one row per CDR3 protein. Altogether around 460,000 distinct CDR3 sequences are present, about 22% being singletons, with the ten largest covering about 7%. Time point of the sample: persistent/refractory GD, antithyroid drugs over 5 years with positive TRAb. Isolated PBMC RNA provided the starting material for the TCR library. Germline CDR1 is LNHDA and CDR2 is SQIVND (reference sequence). The CDR3 consists of 14 residues. V gave up 3 bases and J gave up 0 bases, with 7 bases separating them.

The sequenced sample was peripheral blood mononuclear cells (PBMCs), obtained when the disease was refractory, from a patient treated with antithyroid drugs. The sequence was obtained from a female donor with Graves disease. The gene calls are TRBV19 and TRBJ2-3; D ambiguous. The CDR3 nucleotides read TGTGCCAGTAGTATTTTTCTCAGCACAGATACGCAGTATTTT. Its translation: CASSIFLSTDTQYF.